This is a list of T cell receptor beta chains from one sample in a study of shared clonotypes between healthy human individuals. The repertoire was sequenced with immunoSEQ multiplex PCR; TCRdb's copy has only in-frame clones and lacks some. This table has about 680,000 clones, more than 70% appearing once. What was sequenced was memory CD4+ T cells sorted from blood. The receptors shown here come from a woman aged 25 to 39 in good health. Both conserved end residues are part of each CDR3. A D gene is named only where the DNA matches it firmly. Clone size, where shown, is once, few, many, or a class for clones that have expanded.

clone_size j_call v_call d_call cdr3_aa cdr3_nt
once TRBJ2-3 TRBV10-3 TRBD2 CATREKGRADTQYF TGTGCCACCCGGGAGAAGGGGAGGGCAGATACGCAGTATTTT
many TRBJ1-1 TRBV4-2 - CASSQDPGPNTEAFF TGTGCCAGCAGCCAAGACCCGGGACCGAACACTGAAGCTTTCTTT
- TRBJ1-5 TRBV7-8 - CASSLARQFNQPQHF TGTGCCAGCAGCTTAGCTAGGCAGTTCAATCAGCCCCAGCATTTT
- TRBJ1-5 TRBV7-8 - CASSLAGSQPQHF TGTGCCAGCAGCTTGGCAGGGAGCCAGCCCCAGCATTTT
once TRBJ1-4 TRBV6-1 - CASSEVRGAYEKLFF TGTGCCAGCAGTGAAGTTCGGGGGGCTTATGAAAAACTGTTTTTT
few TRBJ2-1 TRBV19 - CASSISPADNEQFF TGTGCCAGTAGTATCAGCCCAGCGGACAATGAGCAGTTCTTC
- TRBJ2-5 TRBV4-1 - CASSQDSLTRRGETQYF TGCGCCAGCAGCCAAGATAGCCTCACCCGAAGGGGAGAGACCCAGTACTTC
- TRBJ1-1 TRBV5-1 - CASSLDIFEYAFF TGCGCCAGCAGCTTGGATATTTTTGAATACGCTTTCTTT
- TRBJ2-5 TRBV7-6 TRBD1 CASSLAMRGQTQYF TGTGCCAGCAGCTTAGCGATGAGGGGGCAGACCCAGTACTTC
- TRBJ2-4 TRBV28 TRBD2 CASSLATSGNIQYF TGTGCCAGCAGTTTGGCGACTAGCGGGAACATTCAGTACTTC
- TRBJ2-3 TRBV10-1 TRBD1 CASSEGTALKDTQYF TGCGCCAGCAGTGAGGGGACAGCCCTAAAAGATACGCAGTATTTT
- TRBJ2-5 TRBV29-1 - CSVEGWQSQETQYF TGCAGCGTGGAAGGGTGGCAGTCCCAAGAGACCCAGTACTTC
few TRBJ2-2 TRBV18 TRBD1 CASSRGTGDAGELFF TGTGCCAGCTCTCGCGGGACAGGGGACGCCGGGGAGCTGTTTTTT
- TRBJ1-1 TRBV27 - CASSLRSSGDYEAFF TGTGCCAGCAGTTTGAGGAGCTCGGGGGATTATGAAGCTTTCTTT
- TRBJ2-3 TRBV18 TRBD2 CASSLGLAGDTQYF TGTGCCAGCTCCCTGGGACTAGCGGGAGATACGCAGTATTTT
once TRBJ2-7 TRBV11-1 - CASSYDLEGGPIYEQYF TGTGCCAGCAGCTATGACCTCGAGGGGGGTCCCATCTACGAGCAGTACTTC
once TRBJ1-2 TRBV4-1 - CASSPGGVREPSGYTF TGCGCCAGCAGCCCCGGGGGGGTCAGAGAGCCAAGTGGCTACACCTTC
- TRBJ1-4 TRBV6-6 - CASRPGPPGRKLFF TGTGCCAGCAGACCCGGGCCCCCCGGTAGGAAACTGTTTTTT
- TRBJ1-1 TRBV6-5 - CASSYSIWRVNTEAFF TGTGCCAGCAGTTACTCGATATGGAGGGTAAACACTGAAGCTTTCTTT
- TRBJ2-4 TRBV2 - CASRESFGVDIQYF TGTGCCAGCAGAGAATCGTTCGGGGTAGACATTCAGTACTTC
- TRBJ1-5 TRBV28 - CASRQGGQPQHF TGTGCCAGCCGGCAGGGCGGTCAGCCCCAGCATTTT
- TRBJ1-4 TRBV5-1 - CASRGQLTNEKLFF TGCGCCAGCAGAGGACAGTTAACTAATGAAAAACTGTTTTTT
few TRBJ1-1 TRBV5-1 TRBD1 CASSGGTGGTEAFF TGCGCCAGCAGCGGTGGGACAGGTGGGACTGAAGCTTTCTTT
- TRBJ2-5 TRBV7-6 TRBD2 CASSLGLYREGETQYF TGTGCCAGCAGCTTAGGATTGTATAGGGAGGGAGAGACCCAGTACTTC
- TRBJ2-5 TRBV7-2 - CASSLMRKETQYF TGTGCCAGCAGCTTAATGCGGAAGGAGACCCAGTACTTC
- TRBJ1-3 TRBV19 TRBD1 CASSTGTAGNTIYF TGTGCCAGTAGTACAGGGACAGCTGGAAACACCATATATTTT
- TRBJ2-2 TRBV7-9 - CASTPRGSLDTGELFF TGTGCCAGCACCCCGAGGGGAAGCCTCGACACCGGGGAGCTGTTTTTT
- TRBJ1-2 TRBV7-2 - CASSLVGVSTYGYTF TGTGCCAGCAGCTTAGTAGGGGTTTCTACCTATGGCTACACCTTC
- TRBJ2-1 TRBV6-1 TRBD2 CASRGGRAPYNEQFF TGTGCCAGCAGGGGCGGGAGGGCCCCCTACAATGAGCAGTTCTTC
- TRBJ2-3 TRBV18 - CASSQDTQYF TGTGCCAGCTCACAAGATACGCAGTATTTT
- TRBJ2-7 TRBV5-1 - CASSLNHGPYEQYF TGCGCCAGCAGCTTAAACCACGGACCCTACGAGCAGTACTTC
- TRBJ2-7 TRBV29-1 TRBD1 CSVYDRGRNEQYF TGCAGCGTCTACGACAGGGGAAGAAACGAGCAGTACTTC
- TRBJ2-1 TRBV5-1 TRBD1 CASSLAGTVSTADQFF TGCGCCAGCAGCTTGGCCGGGACAGTCTCTACGGCAGACCAGTTCTTC
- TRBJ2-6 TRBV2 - CASGRSSSGANVLTF TGTGCCAGCGGGCGGTCTAGCTCTGGGGCCAACGTCCTGACTTTC
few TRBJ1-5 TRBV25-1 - CASSEGYWTQPQHF TGTGCCAGCAGTGAAGGGTACTGGACTCAGCCCCAGCATTTT